This passage covers 31 T cell receptor beta chains from one sample sequenced in a study of cytomegalovirus exposure and HLA in healthy donors. The PCR employed 60 Vbeta primers together with 13 Jbeta primers. Some clones are missing from TCRdb's copy, which holds only in-frame ones; the method was immunoSEQ multiplex PCR. The sample records some 170,000 clones, roughly 82% being singletons. Sequenced material: PBMCs. Source of these receptors: a woman in her forties or fifties in good health and CMV-seropositive.

This clone came up a few times. The CDR3 DNA is TGCGCCAGCAGCTTGGAGGGGTATAGCAATCAGCCCCAGCATTTT. Protein product: CASSLEGYSNQPQHF. The chain joins TRBV5-1 to TRBJ1-5; TRBD1 might be the D (5 bases). V was cut by 0 bases and J by 0 bases, with 7 bases left in between. The CDR3 covers 15 residues. Per the germline V gene, CDR1 is SGHRS and CDR2 is YFSETQ.

The chain carries TRBV2 and TRBJ2-3; possible D gene TRBD2, 7 bases. CDR3 length: 13 residues. Germline assignment: CDR1 SNHLY and CDR2 FYNNEI. With 6 bases removed from V and 11 bases from J, the gap between germline ends came to 18 bases. As DNA, the CDR3 is TGTGCCAGCAGCGCAGGTGGGGGGGCCGGGCAGTATTTT. Translation gives CASSAGGGAGQYF.

This clone was counted a few times. V and J are TRBV5-6 and TRBJ2-2; possibly TRBD1 for D (5 bases). The V and J ends lost 2 bases and 4 bases respectively, with 6 bases between them. The CDR3 extends over 13 amino acids. Germline V gene sequence: CDR1 SGHDT, CDR2 YYEEEE. In DNA, the CDR3 is TGTGCCAGCAGCTTCCAGGGCACCGGGGAGCTGTTTTTT. It is translated as CASSFQGTGELFF.

The chain uses TRBV9 and TRBJ2-3, with TRBD1 matching 9 bases. Trimming cost V 0 bases and J 6 bases; bases outside gene matches: 5. Germline CDR1 reads SGDLS; CDR2 reads YYNGEE. The CDR3 contains 15 residues. The CDR3 loop reads CASSVDGQGRDTQYF. The CDR3 region has the DNA TGTGCCAGCAGCGTAGACGGACAGGGGCGGGATACGCAGTATTTT.

This clone was detected a few times. This chain links TRBV10-1 with TRBJ2-7, with a possible D match to TRBD2 (5 bases). The germline V and J ends were trimmed by 3 bases and 7 bases, with 16 bases remaining between them. The germline V gene has CDR1 WNHNN and CDR2 SYGVQD (reference sequence). There are 14 residues in the CDR3. The CDR3 sequence is CASSDHPGEGEQYF. In nucleotides, the CDR3 is TGCGCCAGCAGTGACCACCCCGGGGAAGGAGAGCAGTACTTC.

This clone showed up just once. This sequence joins TRBV5-1 and TRBJ1-6; 8 nucleotides agree with TRBD1. Germline CDR1 SGHRS, CDR2 YFSETQ. The V and J ends lost 3 bases and 9 bases, in that order; junction bases with no gene match: 5. The CDR3 sequence is 14 residues long. The CDR3 here is CASSSTGVGSPLHF. CDR3 nucleotides: TGCGCCAGCAGCTCGACAGGGGTTGGTTCACCCCTCCACTTT.

The chain recombines TRBV12-5 with TRBJ2-7, with TRBD1 as a possible D gene (6 bases). V lost 7 bases, J lost 2 bases, and 12 bases lay in between. The germline CDR1 and CDR2 sequences are LGHNT and FRNRAP. The CDR3 spans 13 residues. The CDR3 is CASAPGVAYEQYF. The CDR3, as DNA: TGTGCTAGTGCCCCAGGGGTTGCCTACGAGCAGTACTTC.

The chain carries TRBV5-1 and TRBJ2-2; a weak D match, TRBD2 (7 bases). Trimming removed 3 bases at V and 3 bases at J, with 12 bases between. Looked up from germline, CDR1 is SGHRS and CDR2 is YFSETQ. This CDR3 has 15 amino acids. This CDR3 is CASSSQGGDTGELFF. CDR3 DNA: TGCGCCAGCAGCTCACAGGGAGGGGACACCGGGGAGCTGTTTTTT. The variable domain in full, with the rest retrieved from reference TRBV5-1 and TRBJ2-2, is KAGVTQTPRYLIKTRGQQVTLSCSPISGHRSVSWYQQTPGQGLQFLFEYFSETQRNKGNFPGRFSGRQFSNSRSEMNVSTLELGDSALYLCASSSQGGDTGELFFGEGSRLTVL.

The chain links TRBV5-1 to TRBJ2-3, with 12 bases identical to TRBD2. CDR1 and CDR2 (germline): SGHRS, YFSETQ. V gave up 4 bases and J gave up 8 bases; unmatched junction bases: 11. This CDR3 contains 16 residues. The CDR3 sequence: CASSLGLAGSGGTQYF. The CDR3 DNA reads as TGCGCCAGCAGCCTGGGACTAGCGGGCTCCGGGGGTACGCAGTATTTT.

The chain uses TRBV9 and TRBJ1-5; 7 nucleotides match TRBD1. Per the germline V gene, CDR1 is SGDLS and CDR2 is YYNGEE. The CDR3 has 17 amino acids. J lost 3 bases, V lost 0 bases, and 9 bases had no gene match. CDR3 sequence: CASSVAWAGGHNQPQHF. CDR3 bases: TGTGCCAGCAGCGTAGCCTGGGCAGGGGGGCACAATCAGCCCCAGCATTTT.

This chain links TRBV18 with TRBJ2-1; weak D call: TRBD1 (5 bases). V lost 0 bases and J 12 bases, leaving 12 bases between the germline ends. The germline gives CDR1 KGHSH, CDR2 LQKENI. The CDR3 runs to 13 residues. In DNA, the CDR3 is TGTGCCAGCTCACCACCCGGGCAGGGTGGGCAGTTCTTC. Translated, it gives CASSPPGQGGQFF. Full variable domain (missing parts from reference TRBV18 and TRBJ2-1): NAGVMQNPRHLVRRRGQEARLRCSPMKGHSHVYWYRQLPEEGLKFMVYLQKENIIDESGMPKERFSAEFPKEGPSILRIQQVVRGDSAAYFCASSPPGQGGQFFGPGTRLTVL.

V gene TRBV4-1 combines with J gene TRBJ2-2; D gene ambiguous. CDR3 length: 14 residues. The ends were cut back, 6 bases at V and 0 bases at J, with 8 bases in the middle. Germline V lookup: CDR1 MGHRA, CDR2 YSYEKL. DNA of the CDR3: TGCGCCAGCAGAGGAGTATCGAACACCGGGGAGCTGTTTTTT. Protein product: CASRGVSNTGELFF.

This clone was picked up one time. This chain uses TRBV6-6 with TRBJ2-5; 9 nucleotides match TRBD1. Losses at the gene ends were 8 bases for V and 5 bases for J; bases not matched to a gene: 6. Germline assignment: CDR1 MNHNY and CDR2 SVGAGI (reference sequence). There are 13 residues in the CDR3. The CDR3 here is CASRDRVTETQYF. The CDR3 DNA reads as TGTGCCAGCCGGGACAGGGTTACTGAGACCCAGTACTTC.

To note about this clone: At one end the junction does not follow the germline gene, possibly because of a read error. The chain is built from TRBV5-1 and TRBJ1-5; 7 nucleotides line up with TRBD1. CDR3 length: 15 residues. The germline V gene encodes CDR1 SGHRS and CDR2 YFSETQ. CDR3 DNA sequence: TGCGCCAGCAGCTCGGGACAGTTTAGCAATCGGCCCCAGCATTTT. It encodes CASSSGQFSNRPQHF.

The V call is TRBV27, the J call TRBJ1-5; D is uncertain. The CDR3 runs to 16 residues. Germline V gives CDR1 MNHEY, CDR2 SMNVEV (reference sequence). V lost 6 bases and J 6 bases, leaving 21 bases between the germline ends. CDR3 sequence reads: CASSQGPTLGGQPQHF. CDR3 nucleotide sequence: TGTGCCAGCAGCCAAGGGCCTACCTTAGGAGGTCAGCCCCAGCATTTT.

This chain connects TRBV5-1 to TRBJ2-7; 7 bases match TRBD1. The CDR3 runs 13 residues. Per germline, CDR1 SGHRS and CDR2 YFSETQ. After removal of 3 bases from V and 4 bases from J, the junction contained 4 bases not matched to a gene. The chain's CDR3 is CASSSGQRYEQYF. CDR3 in DNA: TGCGCCAGCAGCTCGGGACAGCGATACGAGCAGTACTTC.

CDR3 residues: CATSRAGYGELFF. The DNA of the CDR3 is TGTGCCACCAGCAGAGCAGGGTACGGGGAGCTGTTTTTT. The chain employs TRBV15 and TRBJ2-2; D may be TRBD1 (5 bases). CDR1 is LNHNV and CDR2 is YYDKDF in the germline V gene (reference sequence). The V end was cut by 1 base, the J end by 7 bases, with 7 bases between. The CDR3 is 13 amino acids. The entire variable domain, with the rest obtained from reference TRBV15 and TRBJ2-2, is as follows: DAMVIQNPRYQVTQFGKPVTLSCSQTLNHNVMYWYQQKSSQAPKLLFHYYDKDFNNEADTPDNFQSRRPNTSFCFLDIRSPGLGDTAMYLCATSRAGYGELFFGEGSRLTVL.

The CDR3 coding sequence is TGTGCCAGCAGTCAGGTCCCTCAAGGGCCCCAGCATTTT. Its protein product is CASSQVPQGPQHF. V gene TRBV27 combines with J gene TRBJ1-5; D remains unclear. The CDR3 loop spans 13 amino acids. CDR1 is MNHEY and CDR2 is SMNVEV in the germline V gene (reference sequence). Trimming took 5 bases from V and 9 from J, leaving 14 bases between them.

The chain couples TRBV29-1 to TRBJ1-5; the D gene is possibly TRBD1 (5 bases). From germline, CDR1 is SQVTM and CDR2 ANQGSEA. Trimming cost V 6 bases and J 6 bases, with 15 bases left between them. This CDR3 comprises 13 residues. The CDR3 spells CSVDPGMGQPQHF. The CDR3 DNA is TGCAGCGTAGACCCAGGGATGGGTCAGCCCCAGCATTTT.

This chain uses TRBV5-6 with TRBJ1-6, with D perhaps matching TRBD1 (5 bases). The CDR3 contains 13 residues. The V end lost 0 bases, the J end lost 10 bases, and 8 bases lay between the germline ends. Germline V CDR1 and CDR2: SGHDT, YYEEEE. CDR3 amino acids: CASSLGGTSPLHF. CDR3 bases: TGTGCCAGCAGCTTGGGCGGGACGTCACCCCTCCACTTT.

Comment on this clone: The junction departs from the called germline gene at one end, perhaps through a read error. The chain recombines TRBV5-1 with TRBJ1-2; maybe TRBD1 (5 bases). Germline CDR1 reads SGHRS; CDR2 reads YFSETQ. The CDR3 sequence is 17 residues long. The CDR3 loop is CASSLGGVASSNYGYTF. CDR3 nucleotides: TGCGCCAGCAGCTTGGGGGGGGTTGCCTCCTCTAACTATGGTTACACCTTC.

CDR3 DNA: TGTGCCAGCTCACCCCCGGGCCGGGATAATCAGCCCCAGCATTTT. Encoded protein: CASSPPGRDNQPQHF. This chain connects TRBV18 to TRBJ1-5; D unclear. Germline V gene sequence: CDR1 KGHSH, CDR2 LQKENI. V was clipped by 3 bases and J by 4 bases, with 13 bases between them. This CDR3 is built from 15 residues.

This clone was seen more than once but under ten times. The sample holds other DNA sequences that translate to the same CDR3. The rearrangement uses TRBV5-1 and TRBJ1-1, with D perhaps matching TRBD1 (5 bases). The CDR3 runs 13 residues. CDR1 is SGHRS and CDR2 is YFSETQ in the germline V gene. Trimming cost V 3 bases and J 1 base, with 7 bases left between them. CDR3 loop: CASSSTGNTEAFF. The CDR3, as DNA: TGCGCCAGCAGCTCTACAGGGAACACTGAAGCTTTCTTT.

The V gene is TRBV7-9, the J gene TRBJ1-2; D possibly corresponds to TRBD1 (6 bases). The CDR3 spans 13 residues. Germline V lookup: CDR1 SEHNR, CDR2 FQNEAQ (reference sequence). V lost 4 bases, J lost 5 bases, and 11 bases lay in between. The CDR3 DNA reads TGTGCCAGCAGCTCGGGAGGGGGATATGGCTACACCTTC. Translation: CASSSGGGYGYTF.

The V gene is TRBV10-3, the J gene TRBJ1-3, with a tentative D call TRBD1 (6 bases). The CDR3 consists of 14 residues. V was shortened by 10 bases and J by 0 bases, with 13 bases between the two germline ends. Germline CDR1 ENHRY, CDR2 SYGVKD. The CDR3 nucleotides read TGTGCCACTGTGACAGGTAACTCTGGAAACACCATATATTTT. Protein: CATVTGNSGNTIYF.

In nucleotides, the CDR3 is TGTGCCAGCAGCTGGGGACTAGCGGGGACCCCATACGAGCAGTACTTC. This encodes CASSWGLAGTPYEQYF. V gene TRBV7-6 combines with J gene TRBJ2-7, with TRBD2 matching over 13 bases. Germline V lookup: CDR1 SGHVS, CDR2 FNYEAQ. Unmatched junction bases numbered 7, after V lost 4 bases and J lost 4 bases. This CDR3 has 16 residues.

J is TRBJ2-3 and V is TRBV2, with 9 bases aligning to TRBD2. The CDR3 is 16 residues long. The V and J ends lost 3 bases and 2 bases, in that order; junction bases with no gene match: 6. CDR1 and CDR2 (germline): SNHLY, FYNNEI. CDR3 loop: CASSEQAGGVTDTQYF. CDR3 nucleotide sequence: TGTGCCAGCAGTGAGCAAGCGGGGGGCGTCACAGATACGCAGTATTTT.

This clone was counted a single time. The junction and the germline gene differ at one end; a read error may be behind it. The chain is built from TRBV7-9 and TRBJ1-2; no reliable D call. The CDR3 runs to 13 residues. Germline lookup yields CDR1 SEHNR and CDR2 FQNEAQ (reference sequence). The CDR3 region is CASSLISGGFGDF. The CDR3 bases are TGTGCCAGCAGCTTAATAAGTGGAGGATTTGGTGATTTC. The entire variable domain, with the rest obtained from reference TRBV7-9 and TRBJ1-2, is as follows: DTGVSQNPRHKITKRGQNVTFRCDPISEHNRLYWYRQTLGQGPEFLTYFQNEAQLEKSRLLSDRFSAERPKGSFSTLEIQRTEQGDSAMYLCASSLISGGFGDFGSGTRLTVV.

The V and J genes are TRBV2 and TRBJ1-4; a possible D gene is TRBD1 (6 bases). V shed 2 bases and J shed 5 bases, with 15 bases lying between them. Germline lookup yields CDR1 SNHLY and CDR2 FYNNEI. The CDR3 is 16 residues long. The CDR3 sequence: CASSETQGRQNEKLFF. CDR3 nucleotide sequence: TGTGCCAGCAGTGAAACACAGGGACGGCAAAATGAAAAACTGTTTTTT.

The rearrangement joins TRBV30 to TRBJ1-1; D is undetermined. Germline CDR1 GTSNPN, CDR2 SVGIG (reference sequence). The ends were cut back, 0 bases at V and 1 base at J, with 6 bases in the middle. This CDR3 is built from 13 residues. CDR3 DNA sequence: TGTGCCTGGAGTGTACAACCGAACACTGAAGCTTTCTTT. This encodes CAWSVQPNTEAFF.

The genes are TRBV5-6 and TRBJ2-1; D is perhaps TRBD2 (6 bases). V lost 3 bases to trimming and J lost 3 bases, with 19 bases between them. Germline CDR1 reads SGHDT; CDR2 reads YYEEEE. The length of the CDR3 is 17 residues. This chain's CDR3 is CASSSLLLADSYNEQFF. In nucleotides, the CDR3 is TGTGCCAGCAGCTCTTTGCTACTAGCTGACAGCTACAATGAGCAGTTCTTC.